This T cell receptor (beta chain) was recovered during a study of CD8+ T cells in alopecia areata. Extracted RNA was reverse transcribed into cDNA, the sequencing template. Profiling relied on immunoSEQ multiplex PCR, and the TCRdb table lists in-frame clones only, not all of them. The table shows fewer than 250,000 clones, with 57% occurring only once. Notes on this clone: Its target is not known.

The study's findings and limits: Compared with normal scalp, lesional scalp had higher clonality and more expanded CD8+ clones.

The investigators collected lesional scalp punch biopsies and peripheral blood from alopecia areata patients. Sorting from PBMCs produced CD4+ and CD8+ T cells. The clonotype was recovered from a human donor with alopecia areata. The specimen was CD4+ T cells sorted from blood, collected at week 0.

In DNA, the CDR3 is TGTGCCAGCAGCCAAGGTGACGGGTTCAACATTCAGTACTTC. Its protein is CASSQGDGFNIQYF. V usage is TRBV7-2 and J usage is TRBJ2-4; no firm D call. V shed 5 bases and J shed 7 bases, with 15 bases lying between them. CDR1 SGHTA and CDR2 FQGNSA come from the germline V gene. CDR3 size: 14 residues.